The 4 T cell receptor beta chains in this list originate from one sample, sequenced in a study of Ad26.COV2.S vaccination and SARS-CoV-2 variants. Stated treatment: around 19 received Ad26.COV2.S at low or high dose, single or two shots; about five received placebo; per-sample allocation not given. Collection of the samples took place on day 63 after the first injection of vaccine or placebo. Assay used: immunoSEQ multiplex PCR; TCRdb lists only in-frame clones, some missing. The repertoire holds around 450,000 clones, around nine tenths seen once, with 3.6% in the top ten. The material was peripheral blood, obtained in a trial of Ad26.COV2.S vaccine versus placebo. The receptors originated from a person between 18 and 65 years old who received the Ad26.COV2.S COVID-19 vaccine or a placebo.

This chain joins TRBV7-2 and TRBJ1-2, with D unresolved. Trimming removed 1 base at V and 0 bases at J, with 15 bases between. Germline lookup yields CDR1 SGHTA and CDR2 FQGNSA. The CDR3 is 17 amino acids. The chain's CDR3 is CASSLEIAAETNYGYTF. As DNA, the CDR3 is TGTGCCAGCAGCTTAGAGATTGCGGCAGAGACTAACTATGGCTACACCTTC.

The genes are TRBV5-4 and TRBJ2-5, with D unresolved. The germline V gene has CDR1 SGHNT and CDR2 YYREEE (reference sequence). Trimming took off 1 base at V and 2 bases at J, with 9 bases between the two ends. The CDR3 loop spans 14 amino acids. CDR3 DNA: TGTGCCAGCAGCTTGTACGGACGGCAAGAGACCCAGTACTTC. This encodes CASSLYGRQETQYF.

The rearrangement uses TRBV6-6 and TRBJ1-1; D might be TRBD1 (5 bases). CDR3 length: 15 residues. Per germline, CDR1 MNHNY and CDR2 SVGAGI (reference sequence). V was clipped by 6 bases and J by 1 base, with 15 bases between them. CDR3 coding DNA: TGTGCCAGCAGCCCAATCCTCGACAGGAACACTGAAGCTTTCTTT. Translating it yields CASSPILDRNTEAFF.

The V call is TRBV27, the J call TRBJ2-7; D ambiguous. The CDR3 is 13 amino acids. Germline CDR1 is MNHEY and CDR2 is SMNVEV (reference sequence). The V end was cut by 3 bases, the J end by 0 bases, with 6 bases between. CDR3 nucleotides: TGTGCCAGCAGTTTCCTCCCCTCCTACGAGCAGTACTTC. As protein: CASSFLPSYEQYF.